This is a list of T cell receptor beta chains from one sample in a study of T-cell reconstitution after alpha-beta-depleted transplantation in children. In TCRdb, the PCR reads were re-called with MiXCR into one record per CDR3 protein. The data hold fewer than 1 million distinct CDR3 sequences, with about 15% observed a single time. The starting material was PBMCs, mostly from graft donor cells, obtained 360 days after TCRalphabeta/CD19-depleted stem cell transplant. All receptors derive from a male patient between 5 and 17 years old who had a stem cell transplant for acute lymphoblastic leukemia, so the T cells may come from the graft donor. CDR3s include the opening cysteine and the closing phenylalanine or tryptophan. Fields, in order: clone size, J gene, D gene, V gene, CDR3 length, CDR3 DNA, CDR3 protein. The D gene is left open where the match is weak. Clone size is stated in some rows and not others, as once, few, many or a class when expanded.

>.|TRBJ2-7|TRBD2|TRBV7-8|15
TGTGCCAGCAGCTTAGGGCGGGAGCCCACCTACGAGCAGTACTTC
CASSLGREPTYEQYF
>.|TRBJ1-1|TRBD1|TRBV19|14
TGTGCCAGTAGGGACAGGGGGATGAACACTGAAGCTTTCTTT
CASRDRGMNTEAFF
>.|TRBJ2-1|.|TRBV4-2|15
TGTGCCAGCAGCCAAGATTCGGGCGAGTACAATGAGCAGTTCTTC
CASSQDSGEYNEQFF
>.|TRBJ2-1|.|TRBV24-1|16
TGTGCCACCAGTGATTTTCGGGCCTTCACCTACAATGAGCAGTTCTTC
CATSDFRAFTYNEQFF
>once|TRBJ2-1|.|TRBV23-1|13
TGCGCCAGCAGTCAACATTCTTACAATGAGCAGTTCTTC
CASSQHSYNEQFF
>.|TRBJ1-1|.|TRBV2|13
TGTGCCAGCAGTATAGGACCGAACACTGAAGCTTTCTTT
CASSIGPNTEAFF
>.|TRBJ2-7|TRBD2|TRBV20-1|14
TGCAGTGCTTCATCTAGCGGGAGGACCTACGAGCAGTACTTC
CSASSSGRTYEQYF
>many|TRBJ1-1|.|TRBV12-3/TRBV12-4|14
TGTGCCAGCAGTTTAGGGGCCGGGAGGAATGAAGCTTTCTTT
CASSLGAGRNEAFF
>.|TRBJ1-1|.|TRBV6-5|17
TGTGCCAGCAGTTTTGATCGGGTGGGGGGCATGAACACTGAAGCTTTCTTT
CASSFDRVGGMNTEAFF
>few|TRBJ2-3|TRBD1|TRBV4-1|17
TGCGCCAGCAGCCATTCACCCGGGGACAGAAGCACAGATACGCAGTATTTT
CASSHSPGDRSTDTQYF
>.|TRBJ1-2|TRBD1|TRBV2|14
TGTGCCAGCAGGACGACAGGGGGCTTCTATGGCTACACCTTC
CASRTTGGFYGYTF
>.|TRBJ2-2|.|TRBV27|14
TGTGCCAGCAGGCGACAGGTGAACACCGGGGAGCTGTTTTTT
CASRRQVNTGELFF
>few|TRBJ2-1|.|TRBV29-1|12
TGCAGCGTTGAAGATCAGAGCGACGCCCAGTTCTTC
CSVEDQSDAQFF
>few|TRBJ1-1|.|TRBV7-9|13
TGTGCCAGCAGCTTAATTCCCGGGACAAAAGCTTTCTTT
CASSLIPGTKAFF
>few|TRBJ1-5|TRBD1|TRBV4-1|16
TGCGCCAGCAGCCCCCTCAGGGGGGATAGCAATCAGCCCCAGCATTTT
CASSPLRGDSNQPQHF
>many|TRBJ1-2|TRBD1|TRBV29-1|14
TGCAGCGTTGAAAGAAAGGACAGGATCTATGGCTACACCTTC
CSVERKDRIYGYTF
>.|TRBJ2-7|TRBD1|TRBV7-9|16
TGTGCCAGCAGAGTTAGTCGGGACAGGGTTGTCCACGAGCAGTACTTC
CASRVSRDRVVHEQYF
>.|TRBJ2-1|.|TRBV18|16
TGTGCCAGCTCACTCCTCGAACTTACGGCCAACAATGAGCAGTTCTTC
CASSLLELTANNEQFF
>few|TRBJ2-1|.|TRBV20-1|11
TGCAGTGCTACTGGGGGAAATGAGCAGTTCTTC
CSATGGNEQFF
>.|TRBJ2-5|.|TRBV18|14
TGTGCCAGCTCACCGTATCAAAACCAAGAGACCCAGTACTTC
CASSPYQNQETQYF
>.|TRBJ1-1|.|TRBV6-5|13
TGTGCCAGCAGTTACTCAGGATGGACTGAAGCTTTCTTT
CASSYSGWTEAFF
>.|TRBJ2-3|TRBD2|TRBV4-1|20
TGCGCCAGCAGCCAAGAAGGTGGGGCCAGACTAGCGGGAAACACAGATACGCAGTATTTT
CASSQEGGARLAGNTDTQYF
>few|TRBJ1-1|.|TRBV11-2|13
TGTGCCAGCAGCTTACGCAGTCCGACTGAAGCTTTCTTT
CASSLRSPTEAFF
>many|TRBJ2-5|TRBD2|TRBV12-3/TRBV12-4|15
TGTGCCAGCAGGTTAGCGGGAGTTCGCCAAGAGACCCAGTACTTC
CASRLAGVRQETQYF
>.|TRBJ1-5|.|TRBV15|17
TGTGCCACCAGCAACTATGGACTGTTGTATAGCAATCAGCCCCAGCATTTT
CATSNYGLLYSNQPQHF
>.|TRBJ2-1|.|TRBV5-1|18
TGCGCCAGCAGCACGCCCAGGGGGAGGCTACGACTGTACAATGAGCAGTTCTTC
CASSTPRGRLRLYNEQFF
>many|TRBJ2-3|.|TRBV9|16
TGTGCCAGCAGCGTACTTGGGGGAGCACGCACAGATACGCAGTATTTT
CASSVLGGARTDTQYF
>.|TRBJ2-7|TRBD2|TRBV4-1|15
TGCGCCAGCAGCTCCCGACTAGCGGGAGGGGACGAGCAGTACTTC
CASSSRLAGGDEQYF
>few|TRBJ1-1|.|TRBV18|14
TGTGCCAGCTCACCGGAGGTGGGGAGCACTGAAGCTTTCTTT
CASSPEVGSTEAFF
>.|TRBJ1-1|.|TRBV20-1|13
TGCAGTGCGGGGAGGGGAGGCACTATTGAAGCTTTCTTT
CSAGRGGTIEAFF
>.|TRBJ2-1|.|TRBV7-9|14
TGTGCCAGCAGCCCAAATCTACTTTACAATGAGCAGTTCTTC
CASSPNLLYNEQFF
>.|TRBJ2-2|TRBD2|TRBV29-1|14
TGCAGCGTTATCGGGAGGGAGAACACCGGGGAGCTGTTTTTT
CSVIGRENTGELFF
>.|TRBJ2-3|TRBD2|TRBV5-1|21
TGCGCCAGCAGCTTGGAAGGGACTAGCGGGAGGCCGTTTTGGACGCCAGATACGCAGTATTTT
CASSLEGTSGRPFWTPDTQYF
>few|TRBJ2-5|.|TRBV20-1|14
TGCAGTGCTAGGGCTTGGGACATACAAGAGACCCAGTACTTC
CSARAWDIQETQYF
>few|TRBJ2-1|TRBD2|TRBV18|18
TGTGCCAGCTCACCACGGAGCGGGGCCGGCTTATACTACAATGAGCAGTTCTTC
CASSPRSGAGLYYNEQFF
>.|TRBJ2-6|TRBD1|TRBV7-3|17
TGTGCCAGCAGCTTAATTACAGGGGCGGCTGGGGCCAACGTCCTGACTTTC
CASSLITGAAGANVLTF
>few|TRBJ2-1|.|TRBV20-1|16
TGCAGTGCTAGAGATTATGGGGCGAGCTCCTACAATGAGCAGTTCTTC
CSARDYGASSYNEQFF
>.|TRBJ1-5|TRBD1|TRBV7-9|16
TGTGCCAGCAGCTTAGCGCGGGGACAGGCGGATCAGCCCCAGCATTTT
CASSLARGQADQPQHF
>few|TRBJ2-4|.|TRBV18|14
TGTGCCAGCTCACCGGGGTCAGCCAAAAACATTCAGTACTTC
CASSPGSAKNIQYF
>.|TRBJ2-5|.|TRBV3-1|17
TGTGCCAGCAGCCTCGCCCCGGGCTCGGCGATTCAAGAGACCCAGTACTTC
CASSLAPGSAIQETQYF
>.|TRBJ1-6|.|TRBV6-1|13
TGTGCCACCTCAGGACCTAGGGATTCACCCCTCCACTTT
CATSGPRDSPLHF
>few|TRBJ2-1|.|TRBV12-3/TRBV12-4|15
TGTGCCAGCAGTCCGACAGGCCCCTCCTACAATGAGCAGTTCTTC
CASSPTGPSYNEQFF
>.|TRBJ2-1|TRBD2|TRBV20-1|15
TGCAGGCCTGTCAGGGCTAGCGGGAGAGGCAATGAGCAGTTCTTC
CRPVRASGRGNEQFF
>.|TRBJ2-1|.|TRBV12-3/TRBV12-4|16
TGTGCCAGCAGTTTAGGGTGGGCGGAGAGCTACAATGAGCAGTTCTTC
CASSLGWAESYNEQFF
>many|TRBJ2-1|TRBD2|TRBV20-1|16
TGCAGTGCTAGGACGGGCGGGAGGTACTTTAGGGATGAGCAGTTCTTC
CSARTGGRYFRDEQFF
>.|TRBJ2-3|TRBD1|TRBV29-1|15
TGCAGCGTGCCCACCGGGACAGGGTATTCAGATACGCAGTATTTT
CSVPTGTGYSDTQYF
>.|TRBJ1-1|TRBD1|TRBV6-5|15
TGTGCCAGCAGTTACGGCGGGACAGGGAACACTGAAGCTTTCTTT
CASSYGGTGNTEAFF
>few|TRBJ2-1|TRBD2|TRBV5-1|15
TGCGCCAGCAGCTTGCCGGGGGGACTTTACAATGAGCAGTTCTTC
CASSLPGGLYNEQFF
>.|TRBJ2-5|TRBD2|TRBV5-1|14
TGCGCCAGCAGCGCGGGACTAGCGGGAGGGCAGAGGTTCTTC
CASSAGLAGGQRFF
>.|TRBJ1-1|TRBD1|TRBV13|15
TGTGCCAGCAGCTCGGACAGGGGGAGAGACACTGAAGCTTTCTTT
CASSSDRGRDTEAFF
>.|TRBJ2-2|TRBD1|TRBV12-3/TRBV12-4|19
TGTGCCATCAGTTCCCGAACAGTAGGGAGACAGGGCAACACCGGGGAGCTGTTTTTT
CAISSRTVGRQGNTGELFF
>.|TRBJ2-4|.|TRBV6-1|14
TGTGCCAGCATCCTGGGGGTAGCCAAAAACATTCAGTACTTC
CASILGVAKNIQYF
>.|TRBJ2-1|.|TRBV15|16
TGTGCCACCAGCAGAGATCTCCCGGGGCCAGAGGGTGAGCAGTTCTTC
CATSRDLPGPEGEQFF
>few|TRBJ1-2|.|TRBV5-1|17
TGCGCCAGCAGCTTGGTAGGGGAGCTCTTCGCCCTCTATGGCTACACCTTC
CASSLVGELFALYGYTF